The 4 T cell receptor beta chains reported below all come from one sample, sequenced in a study of early T cells in non-severe SARS-CoV-2 infection. From the 5' RACE reads, TCRdb called clonotypes with MiXCR, one entry per CDR3 protein. The sample records tens of thousands of distinct CDR3 sequences, roughly 12% being singletons. Sequences were obtained from whole blood. The receptor source for this set is an adult who was a healthcare worker with PCR-confirmed SARS-CoV-2 infection or an uninfected control (not recorded which).

This clonotype was counted many times. The chain is built from TRBV6-2 or TRBV6-3 and TRBJ2-2, with no clear D. CDR1 is MNHEY, CDR2 SVGEGT, per germline. This CDR3 has 11 residues. Between the trimmed V and J ends, which lost 6 bases and 2 bases, there was a span of 1 base. This CDR3 reads CASRNTGELFF. The CDR3 bases are TGTGCCAGCAGAAACACCGGGGAGCTGTTTTTT.

This clonotype showed up many times. This chain joins TRBV12-3 or TRBV12-4 and TRBJ2-3; the match to TRBD1 covers 7 bases. J was trimmed by 0 bases and V by 7 bases; bases with no gene match: 4. This CDR3 has 14 amino acids. The CDR3 loop is CASKVQGSTDTQYF. CDR3 DNA: TGTGCCAGCAAAGTACAGGGGAGCACAGATACGCAGTATTTT.

This clonotype was detected only a few times. The chain employs TRBV7-3 and TRBJ2-5, with 10 bases matching TRBD2. This CDR3 is built from 15 residues. J lost 4 bases, V lost 5 bases, and 7 bases had no gene match. Per the germline V gene, CDR1 is SGHTA and CDR2 is FQGTGA. CDR3 sequence reads: CASSPLAGGVETQYF. The CDR3 nucleotides read TGTGCCAGCAGCCCGTTAGCGGGAGGCGTAGAGACCCAGTACTTC.

A single count supports this clonotype. The chain employs TRBV29-1 and TRBJ1-5; D call uncertain. CDR3 length equals 12 residues. Trimming shortened V by 5 bases and J by 2 bases, and 7 bases separated the two germline ends. Germline CDR1 SQVTM, CDR2 ANQGSEA. The CDR3 region is CSVQDGNQPQHF. As DNA, the CDR3 is TGCAGCGTTCAGGACGGCAATCAGCCCCAGCATTTT.